In this sample, the clone carrying this T cell receptor beta chain turned up a few times. Unique molecular identifiers were incorporated into the prepared TCRbeta library. TCRdb re-analysed the PCR reads in MiXCR, keeping a single row per CDR3 protein. This table holds more than 450,000 distinct CDR3 sequences, 15% to 20% found once. The data are from a study of T-cell reconstitution after alpha-beta-depleted transplantation in children. This CDR3 is built from 14 residues. The ends were cut back, 3 bases at V and 4 bases at J, with 13 bases in the middle. Germline assignment: CDR1 SGHRS and CDR2 YFSETQ.

Material: PBMCs from the stem cell graft donor, obtained from the stem cell graft. The sequence was collected from a human donor who donated a stem cell graft to a child with acute lymphoblastic leukemia. The V gene is TRBV5-1, the J gene TRBJ1-1; unclear D gene. The CDR3 DNA reads TGCGCCAGCAGCTCTGGAAGTTTCCGCACTGAAGCTTTCTTT. Its translation is CASSSGSFRTEAFF.